This TCR beta chain was observed in a study of T cells in Graves' hyperthyroidism and ophthalmopathy (dated by TCRdb to about 2019). For context, the study as a whole: TCR V-J signatures able to tell the groups apart were searched for in a discovery cohort of about a hundred patients, of whom approximately 40 had Graves' ophthalmopathy and some 60 had stable Graves' hyperthyroidism. In several Graves' hyperthyroidism patients, the study also compared T-cell repertoires from thyroid tissue with T-cell repertoires from blood. Following sampling, methimazole starting at 30 mg daily was given to hyperthyroidism patients, and high-dose intravenous methylprednisolone was given to ophthalmopathy patients. According to the paper, TCR Vbeta CDR3 sequencing was carried out on 135 peripheral blood samples, which came from approximately 41 ophthalmopathy, approximately 72 hyperthyroidism and some 17 progressor patients. For training and testing, the 100 or so patients in the discovery cohort were randomly divided in a 7:3 ratio. Prospective prediction of ophthalmopathy was tested in an independent validation cohort consisting of fewer than 20 hyperthyroidism patients and around 16 patients who later progressed to ophthalmopathy.

TCR beta CDR3 regions were amplified from RNA transcripts. A first-round RT-PCR of the TCR CDR3 used the HTBI primer set with the Qiagen OneStep RT-PCR kit. A second multiplex PCR round built the libraries, followed by size selection and purification. The libraries were sequenced on an Illumina HiSeq2000 using paired-end 100 bp reads. Per the source publication's procedure: SOAPnuke was used to process the raw data, removing reads that contained adapters or uncalled bases, had a mean Phred below 15, or lacked an exact match to the constant primer or identifier. COPE v1.2.5 was used to merge the high-quality paired reads, and each unique nucleotide sequence was defined as a clonotype. Clonotypes were aligned to IMGT TRBV, TRBD and TRBJ reference segments using MiTCR v1.1. Analysis was restricted to V-J combinations with a frequency above 0.0001, which covered about 99% of repertoires. A TCS score was defined as the ratio of F50 (clonal expansion) to E x V (chaos), with BLOSUM62-based TCRdist applied between CDR3 peptides within each V-J. Welch's t-statistics and random forest reduced around 510 V-J features to 10 to 15, which were used in a naive Bayes classifier (R e1071). The Morisita-Horn index was used to measure how similar the thyroid and blood repertoires were. In-frame beta chains were kept once TCRdb had trimmed the public reads at Q25 with fastp and called clones with MiXCR. Rows merge per CDR3 protein into single entries with the most common DNA and genes. The V and J calls and clone size are TCRdb's, not the authors'. This sample has approximately 500,000 distinct CDR3 sequences in its table, and approximately 44% of those were observed once. The ten largest clonotypes hold around 7.7% of the sample.

This clonotype was observed at least ten times. Its antigen remains unidentified. No much larger clone exists at a distance of one base, and base qualities are not known. Trimming removed 5 bases from V and 5 bases from J; the gene matches leave 9 bases unexplained. Taken from cysteine to phenylalanine, the CDR3 has 15 residues. Of all the DNA, just the CDR3 is kept, 45 bases in frame from base 1. CDR1 and CDR2 (SGHTA, FQGNSA) derive from the germline V gene. Broad study findings and their caveats: In validation, progression to ophthalmopathy was predicted by the model with approximately 67% sensitivity and roughly 76% specificity, a median of roughly 6.4 months before onset. Most expanded thyroid clonotypes (frequency above 0.001) were also detected in blood, a finding suggesting that blood repertoires may reflect thyroid immune responses. No statistical method was used to set the sample size in advance, and investigators knew the group allocation. A model built on a 13 V-J signature distinguished ophthalmopathy from stable hyperthyroidism, reaching around 90% sensitivity and 81.08% specificity in cross-validation and 80%/75% in testing.

A patient counted as having stable Graves' hyperthyroidism if no progression to ophthalmopathy occurred over 18 months of follow-up. Hyperthyroidism patients were newly diagnosed, had a disease duration of under 2 months, and were aged 18 to 65 years. The study excluded patients with uncontrolled infections, other autoimmune diseases, pregnancy or lactation. Diagnoses relied on clinical symptoms, serum thyroxine and TRAb, thyroid ultrasound and orbital computed tomography. Total RNA was extracted using Trizol reagent, and RNA quality was assessed on an Agilent 2100 Bioanalyzer. The material sequenced was peripheral blood or thyroid tissue (not recorded which). This receptor was identified in a woman between 18 and 29 years old with Graves' hyperthyroidism. The chain employs TRBV7-2 and TRBJ1-5; 7 central bases correspond to TRBD1. The CDR3 amino acid sequence is: CASSRGQPGDQPQHF. The bases read TGTGCCAGCAGCCGGGGACAGCCCGGCGATCAGCCCCAGCATTTT.